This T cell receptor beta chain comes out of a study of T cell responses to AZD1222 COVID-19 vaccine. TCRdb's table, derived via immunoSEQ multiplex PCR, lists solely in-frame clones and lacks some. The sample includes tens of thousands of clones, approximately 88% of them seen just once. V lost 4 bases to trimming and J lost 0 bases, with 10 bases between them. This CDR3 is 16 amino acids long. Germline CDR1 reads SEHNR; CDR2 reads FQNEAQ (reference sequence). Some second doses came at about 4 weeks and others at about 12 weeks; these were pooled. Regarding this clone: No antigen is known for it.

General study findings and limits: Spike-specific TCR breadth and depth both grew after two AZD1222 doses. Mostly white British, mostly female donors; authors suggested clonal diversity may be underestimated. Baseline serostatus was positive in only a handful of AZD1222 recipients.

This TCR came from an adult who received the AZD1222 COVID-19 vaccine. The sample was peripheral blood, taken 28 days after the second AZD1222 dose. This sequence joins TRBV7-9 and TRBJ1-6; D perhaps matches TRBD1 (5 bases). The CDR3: CASSSAGSSYNSPLHF. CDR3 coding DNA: TGTGCCAGCAGCTCGGCAGGGAGCTCCTATAATTCACCCCTCCACTTT.